These 6 T cell receptor beta chains were sequenced from one sample in a study of shared clonotypes between healthy human individuals. Generated by immunoSEQ multiplex PCR, the TCRdb table keeps only in-frame clones and is missing some. The data show about 1 million clones, with about 70% seen just once and approximately 1.5% held by the top ten. The sequenced material came from memory CD4+ T cells sorted from blood. This sample's subset: CD45RA-negative fraction. The source is a young man in good health.

V is TRBV13 and J is TRBJ2-7, with D perhaps matching TRBD2 (7 bases). Per germline, CDR1 PRHDT and CDR2 FYEKMQ (reference sequence). The ends were cut back, 0 bases at V and 2 bases at J, with 14 bases in the middle. The CDR3 sequence is 16 residues long. The CDR3 loop reads CASSLGGGGLTYEQYF. In DNA form, the CDR3 reads TGTGCCAGCAGCTTAGGGGGCGGGGGCCTAACCTACGAGCAGTACTTC.

V is TRBV19 and J is TRBJ2-7; D may match TRBD1 or TRBD2 (5 bases each). The ends were cut back, 0 bases at V and 3 bases at J, with 15 bases in the middle. The CDR3 loop spans 16 amino acids. Germline V gene sequence: CDR1 LNHDA, CDR2 SQIVND (reference sequence). CDR3 nucleotide sequence: TGTGCCAGTAGTATAGAGGGCTGGCGAGGGGACTACGAGCAGTACTTC. Translation: CASSIEGWRGDYEQYF.

V is TRBV7-9 and J is TRBJ1-4; 7 bases are a match to TRBD1. The V gene end was trimmed by 4 bases and the J gene end by 0 bases; junction bases not matched to a gene: 5. This CDR3 is built from 16 residues. Germline loops: CDR1 SEHNR, CDR2 FQNEAQ (reference sequence). This CDR3 reads CASSSGQYATNEKLFF. CDR3 sequence (DNA): TGTGCCAGCAGCTCGGGACAGTATGCAACTAATGAAAAACTGTTTTTT.

The V and J genes are TRBV20-1 and TRBJ2-1; D gene uncertain. This CDR3 has 11 residues. Trimming took off 1 base at V and 7 bases at J, with 5 bases between the two ends. CDR1 DFQATT and CDR2 SNEGSKA come from the germline V gene (reference sequence). The CDR3 loop reads CSARVWNEQFF. CDR3 coding DNA: TGCAGTGCTAGAGTTTGGAATGAGCAGTTCTTC.

The chain recombines TRBV5-8 with TRBJ2-3, with 8 nucleotides matching TRBD1. This CDR3 has 13 amino acids. Trimming removed 7 bases from V and 5 bases from J; junction bases left unmatched: 6. CDR1 is SGHTS and CDR2 is YDEGEE in the germline V gene. CDR3 protein: CASGQGAQDTQYF. The DNA for the CDR3 is TGTGCCAGCGGGCAGGGGGCACAAGATACGCAGTATTTT.

Remarks on this clone: A much larger clone is a single base away; this may be a read error. This chain connects TRBV6-4 to TRBJ2-2, with D unclear. V was pared by 2 bases and J by 3 bases, with 4 bases between. The CDR3 has 13 residues. Per the germline V gene, CDR1 is MRHNA and CDR2 is SNTAGT. This CDR3 is CASSDGDTGELFF. CDR3 nucleotides: TGTGCCAGCAGTGACGGGGACACCGGGGAGCTGTTTTTT.